This is a list of T cell receptor beta chains from one sample in a study of beta chain features in type 1 diabetes. Generated by immunoSEQ multiplex PCR, the TCRdb table keeps only in-frame clones and is missing some. The sample lists about 900,000 clones; roughly a sixth were seen once. Sequencing used naive CD4+ T cells from blood. The receptors come from a woman aged 18-29 years in good health. CDR3s include the opening cysteine and the closing phenylalanine or tryptophan. D genes are given only for firm matches. Size tells how often a clone was seen (once, few, many) or the class of an expanded clone, and some rows leave it out.

d_gene,abundance,j_gene,v_gene,CDR3nt,CDR3aa
.,.,TRBJ2-7,TRBV4-3,TGCGCCAGCAGCCAAGGTTCTCACTACGGAGAGCAGTACTTC,CASSQGSHYGEQYF
.,few,TRBJ1-1,TRBV19,TGTGCCAGTAGTACCCCACAGGGCCCGGCGGCTTTCTTT,CASSTPQGPAAFF
TRBD1,few,TRBJ2-1,TRBV14,TGTGCCAGCAGAGGGTTAACAGGGGGTTACAATGAGCAGTTCTTC,CASRGLTGGYNEQFF
.,few,TRBJ2-5,TRBV6-1,TGTGCCAGCAATGGGGGAGAAGGTCCAGAGACCCAGTACTTC,CASNGGEGPETQYF
TRBD1,.,TRBJ2-5,TRBV28,TGTGCCAGCAGCCAGATGGGACAGAACCAAGAGACCCAGTACTTC,CASSQMGQNQETQYF
.,few,TRBJ2-7,TRBV28,TGTGCCAGCAAGTTGGGAGACGAGCAGTACTTC,CASKLGDEQYF
TRBD1,many,TRBJ2-1,TRBV28,TGTGCCAGCAGTTCGGGACAGGGCGATGAGCAGTTCTTC,CASSSGQGDEQFF
.,.,TRBJ2-3,TRBV18,TGTGCCAGCTCACCCCTCGCAGATACGCAGTATTTT,CASSPLADTQYF
.,few,TRBJ1-1,TRBV6-5,TGTGCCAGCAGACGGACAGTGAACACTGAAGCTTTCTTT,CASRRTVNTEAFF
TRBD2,few,TRBJ2-3,TRBV6-5,TGTGCCAGCAGTCCTAGCGGATACCGAGATACGCAGTATTTT,CASSPSGYRDTQYF
TRBD2,.,TRBJ2-7,TRBV28,TGTGCCAGCAGTTACGGACTAGCGGGAGGACGCTACGAGCAGTACTTC,CASSYGLAGGRYEQYF
TRBD1,once,TRBJ1-2,TRBV18,TGTGCCAGCTCACCTCAACAGGGGGCGGATGGCTACACCTTC,CASSPQQGADGYTF
TRBD2,.,TRBJ2-5,TRBV28,TGTGCCAGCAGGGGGAGCGGGAGCTTGGGAGAGACCCAGTACTTC,CASRGSGSLGETQYF
.,few,TRBJ2-1,TRBV19,TGTGCCAGTAGTATACCTGGTGGGCATGAGCAGTTCTTC,CASSIPGGHEQFF
.,.,TRBJ2-5,TRBV7-8,TGTGCCAGCAGCCTATCTCGTGGAGAGACCCAGTACTTC,CASSLSRGETQYF
.,.,TRBJ2-5,TRBV7-8,TGTGCCAGCAGCTTAGAGGGGGCGGGGATAGAGACCCAGTACTTC,CASSLEGAGIETQYF
.,.,TRBJ1-2,TRBV20-1,TGCAGTGGGGCAGAACAATATGGCTACACCTTC,CSGAEQYGYTF
TRBD1,.,TRBJ2-7,TRBV6-5,TGTGCCAGCAGAGCTCCCGGGACAGCATACGAGCAGTACTTC,CASRAPGTAYEQYF
.,few,TRBJ2-5,TRBV28,TGTGCCAGCAGTTTAAACAAGCGGGTAGAGACCCAGTACTTC,CASSLNKRVETQYF
TRBD1,.,TRBJ1-1,TRBV7-8,TGTGCCAGCAGCTTACAGGGGGCGCGGACAGATGAAGCTTTCTTT,CASSLQGARTDEAFF
.,.,TRBJ2-7,TRBV5-1,TGCGCCAGCACCCCTAGAGGGGTTGGCCCCTACGAGCAGTACTTC,CASTPRGVGPYEQYF
.,.,TRBJ1-1,TRBV7-9,TGTGCCAGCAGCGGAGGGCTCTTT,CASSGGLF
.,.,TRBJ2-7,TRBV6-5,TGTGCCAGCAGTTACTCCTACGGAAGCTACGAGCAGTACTTC,CASSYSYGSYEQYF
.,.,TRBJ2-5,TRBV7-6,TGTGCCAGCAGCTTTGGGGTAACTAGGCAAGAGACCCAGTACTTC,CASSFGVTRQETQYF
.,.,TRBJ2-2,TRBV23-1,TGCGCCAGCACCCAAGGAGGGACGAACACCGGGGAGCTGTTTTTT,CASTQGGTNTGELFF
.,few,TRBJ2-7,TRBV18,TGTGCCAGCTCATCCGACCCTCGCTCCTACGAGCAGTACTTC,CASSSDPRSYEQYF
.,.,TRBJ2-1,TRBV18,TGTGCCAGCTCCGGGACCTACAATGAGCAGTTCTTC,CASSGTYNEQFF
.,.,TRBJ2-5,TRBV29-1,TGCAGCGTTGGGCAGAGGTACCAAGAGACCCAGTACTTC,CSVGQRYQETQYF
TRBD2,.,TRBJ2-1,TRBV7-6,TGTGCCAGCAGCTTAGGACTAGCGGGGCACAATGAGCAGTTCTTC,CASSLGLAGHNEQFF
TRBD1,few,TRBJ1-6,TRBV7-2,TGTGCCAGCAGCTCGACAGGGATTAATTCACCCCTCCACTTT,CASSSTGINSPLHF
.,few,TRBJ2-7,TRBV7-2,TGTGCCAGCAGCTTAGGCGAGGAGTACGAGCAGTACTTC,CASSLGEEYEQYF
TRBD2,few,TRBJ2-1,TRBV19,TGTGCCAGTAGTCTCCGGACTAGCGGGAGCCATGAGCAGTTCTTC,CASSLRTSGSHEQFF
.,.,TRBJ2-7,TRBV4-3,TGCGCCAGCAGTCCCGACCCCACAGGTTACGAGCAGTACTTC,CASSPDPTGYEQYF
.,few,TRBJ2-1,TRBV18,TGTGCCAGCTCACCAGACCAGAGCTCCTACAATGAGCAGTTCTTC,CASSPDQSSYNEQFF
.,.,TRBJ2-5,TRBV5-1,TGCGCCAGCAGCGTCCGACTAGTCGGAGAGACCCAGTACTTC,CASSVRLVGETQYF
.,few,TRBJ2-1,TRBV5-1,TGCGCCAGCAGCTTGGGCGATTACAATGAGCAGTTCTTC,CASSLGDYNEQFF
.,few,TRBJ1-2,TRBV7-2,TGTGCCAGCAGCTACTCGGGGGAGGGATATGGCTACACCTTC,CASSYSGEGYGYTF
.,.,TRBJ2-3,TRBV18,TGTGCCAGCTCACCGGCTAGCACAGATACGCAGTATTTT,CASSPASTDTQYF
.,few,TRBJ2-5,TRBV20-1,TGCAGTGCTAGAAGGGAAGAGACCCAGTACTTC,CSARREETQYF
.,.,TRBJ2-4,TRBV28,TGTGCCAGCAGTTTACGGCTGAGGGACATTCAGTACTTC,CASSLRLRDIQYF
.,few,TRBJ2-1,TRBV4-3,TGCGCCAGCAGCCAAGGCTCCCTGCGGGCCAATACAATGAAGCAGTTCTTC,CASSQGSLRANTMKQFF
TRBD1,few,TRBJ1-4,TRBV7-9,TGTGCCAGCAGCCCCGTCGGGGACAGGCGGCTTGAAAAACTGTTTTTT,CASSPVGDRRLEKLFF
.,.,TRBJ2-3,TRBV18,TGTGCCAGCTCACCACCTTCTAGGGGTACAGATACGCAGTATTTT,CASSPPSRGTDTQYF
TRBD2,few,TRBJ2-2,TRBV10-3,TGTGCCATCTGCTCACTAGCGGGCACCGGGGAGCTGTTTTTT,CAICSLAGTGELFF
TRBD2,few,TRBJ2-1,TRBV13,TGTGCCAGCATGAGCGGGGAAATGGGCAATGAGCAGTTCTTC,CASMSGEMGNEQFF